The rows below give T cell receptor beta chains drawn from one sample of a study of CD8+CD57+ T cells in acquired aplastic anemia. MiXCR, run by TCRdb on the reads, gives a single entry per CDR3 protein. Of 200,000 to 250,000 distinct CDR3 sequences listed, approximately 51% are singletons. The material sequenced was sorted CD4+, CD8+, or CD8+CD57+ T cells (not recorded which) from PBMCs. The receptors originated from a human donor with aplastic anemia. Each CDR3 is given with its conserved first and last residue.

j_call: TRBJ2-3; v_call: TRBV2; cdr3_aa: CASREGGYTDTQYF
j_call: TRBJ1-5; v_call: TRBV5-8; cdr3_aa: CASSPGTASHQPQHF
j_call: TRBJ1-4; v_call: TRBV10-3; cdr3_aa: CAISESGWTGLIEKLFF
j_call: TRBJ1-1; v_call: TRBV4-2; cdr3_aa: CASSQVGTGGTEAFF
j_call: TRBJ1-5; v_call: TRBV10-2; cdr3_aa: CATIGQLDQPQHF
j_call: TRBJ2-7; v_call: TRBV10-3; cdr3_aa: CAITRDGLYEQYF
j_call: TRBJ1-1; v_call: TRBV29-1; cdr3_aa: CSVGGGGGAFF
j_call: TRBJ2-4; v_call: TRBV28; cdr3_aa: CASSSRTGGRDIQYF
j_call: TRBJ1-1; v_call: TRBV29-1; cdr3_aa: CSGLEVLTEAFF
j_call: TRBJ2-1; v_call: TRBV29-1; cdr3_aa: CSVEDRTGPEQFF
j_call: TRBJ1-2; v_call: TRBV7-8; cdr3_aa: CASARAGAQDQSRGYTF
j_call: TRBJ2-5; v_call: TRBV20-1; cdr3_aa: CSARVQRQETQYF
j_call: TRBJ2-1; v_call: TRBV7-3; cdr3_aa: CASSPSRTTDNEQFF
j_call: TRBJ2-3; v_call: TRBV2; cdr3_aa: CASSEPSTDTQYF
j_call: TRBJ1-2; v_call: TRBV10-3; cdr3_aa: CAISESVTGGNYGYTF
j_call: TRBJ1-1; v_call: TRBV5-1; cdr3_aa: CASSVGPGLNTEAFF
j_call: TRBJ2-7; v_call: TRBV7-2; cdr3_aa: CASSFRGLYEQYF
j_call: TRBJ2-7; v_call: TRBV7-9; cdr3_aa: CASSHRWRHEQYF
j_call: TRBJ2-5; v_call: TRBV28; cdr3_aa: CASGPRQETQYF
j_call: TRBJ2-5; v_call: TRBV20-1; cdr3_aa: CSARDGTPRGSWRETQYF
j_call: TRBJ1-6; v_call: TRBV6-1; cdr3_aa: CASSEALGFNNSPLHF
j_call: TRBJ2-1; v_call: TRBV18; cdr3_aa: CASSPRQGDRNEQFF
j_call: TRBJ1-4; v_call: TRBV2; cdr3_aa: CASRGGAGISTNEKLFF
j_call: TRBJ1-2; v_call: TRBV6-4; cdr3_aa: CASRPGPEPYGYTF
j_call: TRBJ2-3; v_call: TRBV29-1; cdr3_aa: CSVPGANTDTQYF
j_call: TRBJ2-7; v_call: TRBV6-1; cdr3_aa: CASTPRKGGQGLYEQYF
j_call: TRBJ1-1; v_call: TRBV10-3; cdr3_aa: CAISESSSRGGTEAFF
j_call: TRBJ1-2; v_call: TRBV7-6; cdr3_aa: CASSLEQGALGGYTF
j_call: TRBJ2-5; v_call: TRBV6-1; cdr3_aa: CASKPGQGSETQYF
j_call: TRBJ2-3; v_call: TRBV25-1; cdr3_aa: CAAPGPADTQYF
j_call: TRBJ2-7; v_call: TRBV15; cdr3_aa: CATSRDGLEQYF
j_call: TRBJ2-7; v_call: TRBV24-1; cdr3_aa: CATSDPSGQGSSYEQYF
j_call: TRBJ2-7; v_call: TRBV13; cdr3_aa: CASSLGTGGDEQYF
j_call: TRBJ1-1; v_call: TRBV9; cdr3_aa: CASSVVADRGLGNTEAFF
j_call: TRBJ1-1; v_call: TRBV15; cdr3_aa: CATSRDIGGVRNTEAFF
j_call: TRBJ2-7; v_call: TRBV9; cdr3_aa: CASSVGTSRVAEQYF
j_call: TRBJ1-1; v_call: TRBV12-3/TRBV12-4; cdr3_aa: CASRVMTGGTEAFF
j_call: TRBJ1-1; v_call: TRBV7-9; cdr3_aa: CASDPTGRHTEAFF
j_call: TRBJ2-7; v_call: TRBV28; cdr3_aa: CASSLLGSGGNYEQHF
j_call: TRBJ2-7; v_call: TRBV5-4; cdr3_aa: CASSLKGLAYEQYF
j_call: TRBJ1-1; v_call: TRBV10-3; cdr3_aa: CAISEGQDGNTEAFF
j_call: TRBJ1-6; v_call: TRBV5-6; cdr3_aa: CASSLSGGPNSPLHF
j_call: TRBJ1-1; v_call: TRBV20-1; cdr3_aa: CSASTSAGTVPEAFF
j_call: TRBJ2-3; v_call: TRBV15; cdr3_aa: CATSREGVADTQYF
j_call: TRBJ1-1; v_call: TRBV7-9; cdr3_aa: CASSTSRGGVSEAFF
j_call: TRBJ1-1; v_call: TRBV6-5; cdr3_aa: CASSSLGGWTEAFF
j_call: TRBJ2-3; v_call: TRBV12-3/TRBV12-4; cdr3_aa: CASSPRPGPITDTQYF
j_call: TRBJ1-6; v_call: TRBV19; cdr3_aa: CASSIGGGNSPLHF
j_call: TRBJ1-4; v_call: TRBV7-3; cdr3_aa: CASRYLTGWNEKLFF
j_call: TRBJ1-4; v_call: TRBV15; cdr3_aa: CATSPQRARNEKLFF
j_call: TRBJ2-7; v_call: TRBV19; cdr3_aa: CASSRYEQYF
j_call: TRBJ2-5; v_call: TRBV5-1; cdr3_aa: CASSSTGPFQETQYF
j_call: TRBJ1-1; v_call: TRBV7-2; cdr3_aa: CASSVIQNTEAFF